These 13 T cell receptor beta chains originate from one sample sequenced in a study of shared clonotypes between healthy human individuals. Naive CD8 cells, CD45RO-negative and positively selected for CCR7, excluded terminally differentiated effector memory CD45RA+ cells. Repertoires were generated with immunoSEQ multiplex PCR, while TCRdb's copy carries only in-frame clones and drops some. The sample carries approximately 840,000 clones, around 96% recorded once. Input material: naive CD8+ T cells sorted from blood. Source of these receptors: a man younger than 45 in good health.

J is TRBJ2-5 and V is TRBV7-8, with TRBD2 matching 10 bases. Germline trimming cut 2 bases from V and 5 bases from J; bases unmatched to any gene: 5. The CDR3 is 15 amino acids. Germline assignment: CDR1 SGHVS and CDR2 FQNEAQ. The CDR3 DNA is TGTGCCAGCAGCTTATCTAGCGGGAGTGCGGAGACCCAGTACTTC. Residues: CASSLSSGSAETQYF.

This chain joins TRBV10-2 and TRBJ2-7; possible D gene TRBD2, 6 bases. The ends were cut back, 2 bases at V and 3 bases at J, with 11 bases in the middle. CDR3 size: 14 residues. Germline CDR1 and CDR2: WSHSY and SAAADI. CDR3 in DNA: TGCGCCAGCAGTGAGCTCGGACTACACTACGAGCAGTACTTC. Its protein is CASSELGLHYEQYF.

The CDR3 nucleotides are TGTGCCAGCAGTTTGGACAGGGTACCTAATCAGCCCCAGCATTTT. Encoded protein: CASSLDRVPNQPQHF. The chain links TRBV6-1 to TRBJ1-5; TRBD1 aligns across 8 bases. V was clipped by 5 bases and J by 4 bases; unmatched bases: 7. From germline, CDR1 is MNHNS and CDR2 SASEGT. The CDR3 contains 15 residues.

The rearrangement uses TRBV11-2 and TRBJ2-1; 9 bases line up with TRBD2. In germline, CDR1 is SGHAT, CDR2 FQNNGV. This CDR3 spans 15 amino acids. V lost 6 bases to trimming and J lost 2 bases; unmatched junction nucleotides: 5. CDR3 nucleotides: TGTGCCAGCAGACCTCTAGCGGGGCCCTACAATGAGCAGTTCTTC. Translating it yields CASRPLAGPYNEQFF.

In regard to this clone: Other nucleotide sequences in the sample specify the same CDR3. V is TRBV9 and J is TRBJ2-5, with 13 bases identical to TRBD2. V gave up 2 bases and J gave up 4 bases; unmatched junction bases: 2. CDR1 and CDR2 (germline): SGDLS, YYNGEE. This CDR3 region has 15 residues. The CDR3 DNA reads TGTGCCAGCAGCGTCGGACTAGCGGGAGTAGAGACCCAGTACTTC. This codes for CASSVGLAGVETQYF.

V gene TRBV7-9 combines with J gene TRBJ2-3; 10 nucleotides line up with TRBD1. The CDR3 contains 16 residues. Germline CDR1 SEHNR, CDR2 FQNEAQ (reference sequence). The trim removed 3 bases at V and 5 bases at J, leaving 8 bases unmatched. CDR3: CASSFHRDRGGDTQYF. The CDR3 bases are TGTGCCAGCAGCTTCCACCGGGACAGGGGAGGAGATACGCAGTATTTT.

The chain joins TRBV5-1 to TRBJ2-7; D may correspond to TRBD1 or TRBD2 (5 bases each). The CDR3 covers 14 residues. Germline CDR1 SGHRS, CDR2 YFSETQ. Trimming took off 4 bases at V and 3 bases at J, with 14 bases between the two ends. CDR3 bases: TGCGCCAGCAGCGGGACCTCGGCGGGCTACGAGCAGTACTTC. Amino acids: CASSGTSAGYEQYF.

This clone was seen only once. The rearrangement joins TRBV7-9 to TRBJ1-5; TRBD1 matches 10 bases. This CDR3 region has 16 residues. The ends lost 4 bases at V and 5 bases at J; junction bases unmatched: 8. Germline CDR1 is SEHNR and CDR2 is FQNEAQ (reference sequence). As DNA, the CDR3 is TGTGCCAGCAGCTCCGCTGGGGACAGGGGTTATCAGCCCCAGCATTTT. Amino acid sequence: CASSSAGDRGYQPQHF. Based on the CDR3 plus reference TRBV7-9 and TRBJ1-5, the full variable domain is DTGVSQNPRHKITKRGQNVTFRCDPISEHNRLYWYRQTLGQGPEFLTYFQNEAQLEKSRLLSDRFSAERPKGSFSTLEIQRTEQGDSAMYLCASSSAGDRGYQPQHFGDGTRLSIL.

The CDR3 DNA reads TGCAGCGTTGAAAGTTCGGGACCCTATAATGAAAAACTGTTTTTT. Translated, it gives CSVESSGPYNEKLFF. This chain connects TRBV29-1 to TRBJ1-4; D perhaps matches TRBD1 (5 bases). The CDR3 extends over 15 amino acids. V lost 2 bases and J lost 4, with 14 bases in between. Germline V gene sequence: CDR1 SQVTM, CDR2 ANQGSEA.

The chain joins TRBV5-1 to TRBJ2-3; weak D call: TRBD1 (5 bases). With 2 bases removed from V and 4 bases from J, the gap between germline ends came to 17 bases. Germline V CDR1 and CDR2: SGHRS, YFSETQ. CDR3 size: 16 residues. CDR3 sequence reads: CASSLEGAAGSDTQYF. The CDR3 bases are TGCGCCAGCAGCTTAGAAGGGGCGGCTGGGTCAGATACGCAGTATTTT.

The rearrangement joins TRBV2 to TRBJ2-3, with 8 bases aligning to TRBD1. The CDR3 sequence is 16 residues long. Germline lookup yields CDR1 SNHLY and CDR2 FYNNEI. Losses at the gene ends were 8 bases for V and 2 bases for J; bases not matched to a gene: 12. CDR3: CASLTPDRGNTDTQYF. The CDR3 DNA follows: TGTGCCAGCCTTACCCCTGACAGGGGAAACACAGATACGCAGTATTTT.

V usage is TRBV13 and J usage is TRBJ1-5; D is ambiguous. Germline assignment: CDR1 PRHDT and CDR2 FYEKMQ (reference sequence). This CDR3 region has 14 residues. V was trimmed by 0 bases and J by 10 bases, leaving 13 bases between them. The CDR3 spells CASSLGNSRVPQHF. The CDR3 DNA reads as TGTGCCAGCAGCTTAGGCAACTCGCGAGTCCCCCAGCATTTT.

The chain employs TRBV5-1 and TRBJ2-7; possibly TRBD2 for D (5 bases). Germline CDR1 is SGHRS and CDR2 is YFSETQ. The CDR3 spans 14 residues. V lost 2 bases to trimming and J lost 6 bases, with 15 bases between them. CDR3 DNA sequence: TGCGCCAGCAGCTTAATCATTGGAAGCGGCGAGCAGTACTTC. Translation: CASSLIIGSGEQYF.